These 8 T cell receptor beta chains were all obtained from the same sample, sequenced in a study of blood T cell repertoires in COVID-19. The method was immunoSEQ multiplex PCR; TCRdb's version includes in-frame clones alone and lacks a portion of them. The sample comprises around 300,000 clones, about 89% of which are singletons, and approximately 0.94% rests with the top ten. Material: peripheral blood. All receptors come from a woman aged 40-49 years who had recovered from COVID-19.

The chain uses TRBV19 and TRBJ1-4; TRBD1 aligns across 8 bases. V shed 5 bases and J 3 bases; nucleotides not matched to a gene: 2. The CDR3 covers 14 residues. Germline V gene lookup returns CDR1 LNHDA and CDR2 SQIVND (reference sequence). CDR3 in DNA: TGTGCCAGTAGTCTGGGACAGGCTAATGAAAAACTGTTTTTT. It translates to CASSLGQANEKLFF.

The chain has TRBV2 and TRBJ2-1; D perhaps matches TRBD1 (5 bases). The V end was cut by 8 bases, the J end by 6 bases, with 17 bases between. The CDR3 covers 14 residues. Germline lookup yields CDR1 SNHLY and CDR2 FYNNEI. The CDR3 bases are TGTGCCAGCCTTTTAGGGATTGGGGCCAATGAGCAGTTCTTC. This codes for CASLLGIGANEQFF.

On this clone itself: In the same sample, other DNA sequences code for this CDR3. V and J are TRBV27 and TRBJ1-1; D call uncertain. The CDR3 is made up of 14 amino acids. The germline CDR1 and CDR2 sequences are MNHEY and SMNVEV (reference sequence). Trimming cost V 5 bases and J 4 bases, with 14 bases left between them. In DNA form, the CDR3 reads TGTGCCAGCAGTCCCCTTACCCCGGGCACTGAAGCTTTCTTT. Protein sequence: CASSPLTPGTEAFF.

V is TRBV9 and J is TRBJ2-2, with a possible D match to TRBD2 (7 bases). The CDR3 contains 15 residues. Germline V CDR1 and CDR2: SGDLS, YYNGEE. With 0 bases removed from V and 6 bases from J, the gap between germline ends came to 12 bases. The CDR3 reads CASSVGGGAPGELFF. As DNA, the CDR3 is TGTGCCAGCAGCGTAGGGGGGGGCGCCCCCGGGGAGCTGTTTTTT.

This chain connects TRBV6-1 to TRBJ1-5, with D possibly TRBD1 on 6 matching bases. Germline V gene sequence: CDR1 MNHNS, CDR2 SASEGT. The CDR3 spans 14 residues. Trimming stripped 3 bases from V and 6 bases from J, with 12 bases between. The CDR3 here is CASSDTGTVQPQHF. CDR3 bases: TGTGCCAGCAGTGATACAGGGACGGTTCAGCCCCAGCATTTT.

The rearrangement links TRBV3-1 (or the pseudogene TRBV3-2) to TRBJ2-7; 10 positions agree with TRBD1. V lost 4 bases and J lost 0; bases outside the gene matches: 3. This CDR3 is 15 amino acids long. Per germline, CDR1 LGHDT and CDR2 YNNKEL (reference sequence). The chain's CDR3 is CASSPGQGVSYEQYF. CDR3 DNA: TGTGCCAGCAGCCCCGGACAGGGGGTCTCCTACGAGCAGTACTTC.

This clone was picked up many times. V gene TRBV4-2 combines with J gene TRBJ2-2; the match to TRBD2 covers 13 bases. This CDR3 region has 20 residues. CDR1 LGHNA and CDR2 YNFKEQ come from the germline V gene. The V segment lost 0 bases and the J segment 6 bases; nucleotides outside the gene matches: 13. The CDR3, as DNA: TGTGCCAGCAGCCAAGATAGGATACAACTAGCGGGAGGGGGTCCCGGGGAGCTGTTTTTT. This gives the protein CASSQDRIQLAGGGPGELFF.

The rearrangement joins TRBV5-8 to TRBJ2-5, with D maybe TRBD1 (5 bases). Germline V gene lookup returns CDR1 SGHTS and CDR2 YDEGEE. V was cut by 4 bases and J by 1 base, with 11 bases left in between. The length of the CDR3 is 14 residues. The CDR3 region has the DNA TGTGCCAGCAGCAGACAGTCAGTCCAAGAGACCCAGTACTTC. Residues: CASSRQSVQETQYF. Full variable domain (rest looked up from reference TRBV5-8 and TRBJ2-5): EAGVTQSPTHLIKTRGQQATLRCSPISGHTSVYWYQQALGLGLQFLLWYDEGEERNRGNFPPRFSGRQFPNYSSELNVNALELEDSALYLCASSRQSVQETQYFGPGTRLLVL.